This TCR beta chain derives from a study of metastatic and nonmetastatic thyroid tumors. Patients underwent thyroid surgery, and none had received any treatment before it. The table lists this clone with many counts. The CDR3 extends over 16 amino acids. Deletions cut 0 bases from V and 6 bases from J, with 18 bases between. Per the germline V gene, CDR1 is SGDLS and CDR2 is YYNGEE. Using MiXCR, TCRdb reanalyzed the PCR reads. The data contain 30,000 or so clones, around 32% of them singletons. The chain recombines TRBV9 with TRBJ1-2, with D perhaps matching TRBD1 (5 bases). Source material: blood. The sequence derives from a female donor with papillary thyroid cancer or a benign thyroid nodule (not recorded which). Some clones in this sample may be carry-over from other donors' samples. CDR3 protein: CASSVAYQGSSDGYTF. CDR3 sequence (DNA): TGTGCCAGCAGCGTAGCCTATCAGGGCAGCTCGGATGGCTACACCTTC.